A single sample is the source of the 29 T cell receptor beta chains below, sequenced in a study of human T cells and chemical hapten exposure. Time point specified: patch test 1, 2 weeks after DPC sensitization. Treatment specified: therapeutic diphenylcyclopropenone sensitization with weekly scalp DPC. TCRdb re-called the RACE reads with MiXCR, one entry per CDR3 protein. The repertoire holds over 95,000 distinct CDR3 sequences, with under 15% as singletons. The sample here was whole blood, taken in connection with sensitization to the hapten diphenylcyclopropenone (DPC). The receptors were gathered from a woman in her thirties or forties with alopecia areata. Some clones in this sample may be carry-over from other donors' samples.

This clonotype was picked up many times. The chain has TRBV7-8 and TRBJ2-7, with TRBD2 identical over 13 bases. The germline V gene encodes CDR1 SGHVS and CDR2 FQNEAQ. The CDR3 is 14 residues long. V shed 5 bases and J 3 bases; nucleotides not matched to a gene: 1. CDR3 residues: CASSRTSGSYEQYF. The CDR3 DNA follows: TGTGCCAGCAGCCGGACTAGCGGGAGCTACGAGCAGTACTTC. Supplemented by reference TRBV7-8 and TRBJ2-7, the full variable domain reads GAGVSQSPRYKVAKRGQDVALRCDPISGHVSLFWYQQALGQGPEFLTYFQNEAQLDKSGLPSDRFFAERPEGSVSTLKIQRTQQEDSAVYLCASSRTSGSYEQYFGPGTRLTVT.

The V gene is TRBV18, the J gene TRBJ1-2; 12 bases line up with TRBD1. CDR1 is KGHSH and CDR2 is LQKENI in the germline V gene. CDR3 size: 14 residues. V was pared by 3 bases and J by 6 bases, with 2 bases of the junction left unmatched. CDR3 sequence: CASSPGQGADGYTF. As DNA, the CDR3 is TGTGCCAGCTCACCGGGACAGGGGGCTGATGGCTACACCTTC. Complete variable domain (other parts from reference TRBV18 and TRBJ1-2): NAGVMQNPRHLVRRRGQEARLRCSPMKGHSHVYWYRQLPEEGLKFMVYLQKENIIDESGMPKERFSAEFPKEGPSILRIQQVVRGDSAAYFCASSPGQGADGYTFGSGTRLTVV.

Only a few counts were recorded for this clonotype. The chain uses TRBV18 and TRBJ2-1; D is ambiguous. The CDR3 runs 11 residues. Trimming cost V 2 bases and J 9 bases, with 5 bases left between them. The germline V gene has CDR1 KGHSH and CDR2 LQKENI. CDR3 sequence reads: CASSPRVEQFF. In DNA, the CDR3 is TGTGCCAGCTCACCAAGGGTTGAGCAGTTCTTC.

This clonotype was observed a handful of times. The rearrangement joins TRBV28 to TRBJ1-6; unclear D gene. Trimming removed 7 bases from V and 0 bases from J, with 10 bases in between. Germline lookup yields CDR1 MDHEN and CDR2 SYDVKM. The CDR3 contains 15 residues. CDR3 residues: CASISASSYNSPLHF. The CDR3 nucleotides are TGTGCCAGCATCTCCGCTAGCTCCTATAATTCACCCCTCCACTTT.

The chain uses TRBV10-3 and TRBJ2-1; D not resolved. Germline CDR1 and CDR2: ENHRY and SYGVKD. The CDR3 is 13 amino acids. V lost 7 bases and J 0 bases, leaving 7 bases between the germline ends. Here the CDR3 reads CAIKAPSYNEQFF. The CDR3 DNA follows: TGTGCCATCAAAGCGCCCTCCTACAATGAGCAGTTCTTC.

The chain joins TRBV28 to TRBJ1-1; tentative D call: TRBD1 (5 bases). V was pared by 5 bases and J by 7 bases, with 11 bases between. This CDR3 contains 12 residues. Germline-derived CDR1 and CDR2 are MDHEN and SYDVKM. Written as DNA, the CDR3 is TGTGCCAGCAGTCCATTGACAGATGAAGCTTTCTTT. Encoded protein: CASSPLTDEAFF. Drawing the rest from reference TRBV28 and TRBJ1-1, the complete variable domain is DVKVTQSSRYLVKRTGEKVFLECVQDMDHENMFWYRQDPGLGLRLIYFSYDVKMKEKGDIPEGYSVSREKKERFSLILESASTNQTSMYLCASSPLTDEAFFGQGTRLTVV.

This clonotype showed up just a few times. V is TRBV16 and J is TRBJ2-7; possible D gene TRBD2, 6 bases. The CDR3 contains 15 residues. The germline gives CDR1 KGHSY, CDR2 FQNENV. Trimming removed 6 bases at V and 3 bases at J, with 18 bases between. In nucleotides, the CDR3 is TGTGCCAGCAGTTCGTCTGTAACTAGCTTCTACGAGCAGTACTTC. Protein sequence: CASSSSVTSFYEQYF.

This clonotype turned up a few times. The chain recombines TRBV9 with TRBJ2-1; no firm D call. The CDR3 length is 14 residues. CDR1 is SGDLS and CDR2 is YYNGEE in the germline V gene. The V and J ends lost 1 base and 2 bases respectively, with 7 bases between them. CDR3 sequence: CASSVQPPYNEQFF. CDR3 DNA: TGTGCCAGCAGCGTACAGCCGCCCTACAATGAGCAGTTCTTC.

This clonotype was observed many times. This rearrangement joins TRBV10-3 to TRBJ2-5, with 7 bases aligning to TRBD2. CDR1 and CDR2 from the germline V gene are ENHRY and SYGVKD. This CDR3 region has 14 residues. Germline trimming cut 4 bases from V and 2 bases from J; bases unmatched to any gene: 4. The CDR3 DNA reads as TGTGCCATCAGTGCCAGCGGGACGCAAGAGACCCAGTACTTC. Amino acids: CAISASGTQETQYF.

CDR3 residues: CASSQVAGATVEQFF. The CDR3 nucleotides are TGCGCCAGCAGCCAGGTAGCGGGGGCTACCGTTGAGCAGTTCTTC. This chain joins TRBV4-3 and TRBJ2-1, with 9 bases identical to TRBD2. Germline V lookup: CDR1 LGHNA, CDR2 YSLEER. The CDR3 is 15 amino acids. The trim removed 3 bases at V and 9 bases at J, leaving 9 bases unmatched.

The chain has TRBV10-3 and TRBJ1-1, with D possibly being TRBD1 (5 bases). Trimming stripped 8 bases from V and 0 bases from J, with 10 bases between. This CDR3 is built from 13 residues. Germline loops: CDR1 ENHRY, CDR2 SYGVKD. This chain's CDR3 is CAIGRTMNTEAFF. DNA of the CDR3: TGTGCCATCGGCCGGACAATGAACACTGAAGCTTTCTTT.

This clonotype appeared a few times. This sequence joins TRBV10-3 and TRBJ1-2; TRBD1 might be the D (6 bases). The V end lost 7 bases, the J end lost 4 bases, and 13 bases lay between the germline ends. The CDR3 extends over 13 amino acids. Germline assignment: CDR1 ENHRY and CDR2 SYGVKD. The DNA for the CDR3 is TGTGCCATCACCCCGGACAGCTCCTATGGCTACACCTTC. Translated, it gives CAITPDSSYGYTF.

This clonotype showed up many times. The chain employs TRBV25-1 and TRBJ2-1; TRBD1 is a possible D gene (5 bases). V lost 3 bases to trimming and J lost 3 bases, with 9 bases between them. CDR3 size: 14 residues. CDR1 is MGHDK and CDR2 is SYGVNS in the germline V gene. This chain's CDR3 is CASSEPRGYNEQFF. CDR3 coding DNA: TGTGCCAGCAGTGAGCCTAGGGGCTACAATGAGCAGTTCTTC. Full variable domain (outside the CDR3, taken from reference TRBV25-1 and TRBJ2-1): EADIYQTPRYLVIGTGKKITLECSQTMGHDKMYWYQQDPGMELHLIHYSYGVNSTEKGDLSSESTVSRIRTEHFPLTLESARPSHTSQYLCASSEPRGYNEQFFGPGTRLTVL.

J is TRBJ2-2 and V is TRBV5-1, with TRBD2 identical over 7 bases. Germline CDR1 and CDR2: SGHRS and YFSETQ. V shed 1 base and J 2 bases; nucleotides not matched to a gene: 2. The CDR3 spans 15 residues. The CDR3 reads CASSLPGGNTGELFF. In nucleotides, the CDR3 is TGCGCCAGCAGCTTGCCGGGAGGCAACACCGGGGAGCTGTTTTTT.

This clonotype was counted a few times. The rearrangement links TRBV11-2 to TRBJ2-5; TRBD2 matches at 7 bases. CDR1 and CDR2 from the germline V gene are SGHAT and FQNNGV. This CDR3 spans 13 amino acids. Germline trimming cut 5 bases from V and 5 bases from J; bases unmatched to any gene: 5. CDR3 in amino acids: CASSASGTETQYF. The DNA for the CDR3 is TGTGCCAGCAGCGCAAGCGGGACGGAGACCCAGTACTTC.

This clonotype was picked up a small number of times. The J gene is TRBJ2-3, the V gene TRBV10-3, with 11 positions matching TRBD1. The junction had 6 bases not matched to a gene; V was cut back by 10 bases and J by 0 bases. This CDR3 spans 15 amino acids. The germline V gene has CDR1 ENHRY and CDR2 SYGVKD. The CDR3: CATKDRGPSTDTQYF. Written as DNA, the CDR3 is TGTGCCACCAAGGACAGGGGGCCAAGCACAGATACGCAGTATTTT.

This clonotype was counted between two and nine times. The chain couples TRBV3-1 to TRBJ2-1; D might be TRBD1 or TRBD2, each matching 6 bases. The CDR3 extends over 13 amino acids. Trimming left V 3 bases short and J 7 bases short, with 10 bases between. Germline loops: CDR1 LGHDT, CDR2 YNNKEL (reference sequence). The CDR3 sequence: CASSQTRGNEQFF. The CDR3, as DNA: TGTGCCAGCAGCCAGACTAGGGGGAATGAGCAGTTCTTC.

This clonotype was counted only a few times. The chain has TRBV7-9 and TRBJ1-1; D gene unclear. Germline V gene data show CDR1 as SEHNR and CDR2 as FQNEAQ (reference sequence). This CDR3 has 9 residues. Trimming left V 11 bases short and J 7 bases short, with 8 bases between. CDR3 residues: CAPGSEAFF. The CDR3 DNA follows: TGTGCCCCGGGGAGTGAAGCTTTCTTT.

This clonotype was seen more than once but under ten times. The chain employs TRBV30 and TRBJ1-5, with D possibly TRBD1 on 6 matching bases. The V end lost 2 bases, the J end lost 4 bases, and 9 bases lay between the germline ends. The V gene's germline CDR1 is GTSNPN and CDR2 SVGIG (reference sequence). The CDR3 sequence is 13 residues long. CDR3 in DNA: TGTGCCTGGAGTTATAGGGGGAATCAGCCCCAGCATTTT. Its protein product is CAWSYRGNQPQHF.

This clonotype was seen repeatedly, ten times or more. The J gene is TRBJ2-7, the V gene TRBV4-2; no firm D call. Germline values: CDR1 LGHNA, CDR2 YNFKEQ. V lost 2 bases and J lost 2, with 19 bases in between. The CDR3 spans 17 residues. The DNA of the CDR3 is TGTGCCAGCAGCCAATCACCCCTAGATACGAGGCCCTACGAGCAGTACTTC. Translated: CASSQSPLDTRPYEQYF.

This clonotype was counted between two and nine times. The chain employs TRBV12-3 or TRBV12-4 and TRBJ2-1, with D possibly being TRBD2 (5 bases). This CDR3 is 17 amino acids long. V dropped 4 bases and J dropped 9 bases, with 25 bases sitting between them. The CDR3 DNA reads as TGTGCCAGCAGTTCCCTGCCTAGCTGGGGATTGGGCGGTGAGCAGTTCTTC. Its protein is CASSSLPSWGLGGEQFF.

J is TRBJ2-7 and V is TRBV11-3; 7 bases are shared with TRBD1. The CDR3 consists of 13 residues. Germline CDR1 and CDR2: SGHNT and YENEEA. Losses at the gene ends were 5 bases for V and 6 bases for J; bases not matched to a gene: 7. Here the CDR3 reads CASSLTGLSEQYF. The CDR3 region has the DNA TGTGCCAGCAGCCTGACAGGGCTTAGCGAGCAGTACTTC.

V usage is TRBV20-1 and J usage is TRBJ2-1; 12 positions agree with TRBD2. V was pared by 6 bases and J by 5 bases, with 2 bases of the junction left unmatched. Per the germline V gene, CDR1 is DFQATT and CDR2 is SNEGSKA (reference sequence). The CDR3 extends over 13 amino acids. The CDR3 sequence is CSAWTSGDNEQFF. The CDR3, as DNA: TGCAGTGCCTGGACTAGCGGGGACAATGAGCAGTTCTTC.

The genes are TRBV4-3 and TRBJ2-7; 8 bases map to TRBD1. J was trimmed by 1 base and V by 1 base; bases with no gene match: 9. Germline CDR1 is LGHNA and CDR2 is YSLEER. CDR3 length equals 17 residues. This chain's CDR3 is CASSQGMIGTGSYEQYF. The CDR3 nucleotides read TGCGCCAGCAGCCAAGGGATGATTGGGACAGGTTCCTACGAGCAGTACTTC.

V and J are TRBV6-2 or TRBV6-3 and TRBJ2-7, with 7 bases that match TRBD1. V lost 6 bases and J lost 2; bases outside the gene matches: 1. Looked up from germline, CDR1 is MNHEY and CDR2 is SVGEGT. The CDR3 length is 12 residues. The chain's CDR3 is CASRTGPYEQYF. CDR3 nucleotide sequence: TGTGCCAGCAGGACAGGGCCCTACGAGCAGTACTTC.

The J gene is TRBJ2-1, the V gene TRBV4-1; D unclear. Germline loops: CDR1 MGHRA, CDR2 YSYEKL. V was cut by 8 bases and J by 3 bases, with 5 bases left in between. The CDR3 consists of 11 residues. The CDR3 nucleotides are TGCGCCAGCGCCCTCTACAATGAGCAGTTCTTC. It yields the protein CASALYNEQFF.

This clonotype occurred a few times. This chain connects TRBV29-1 to TRBJ2-6; TRBD1 might be the D (6 bases). V was clipped by 7 bases and J by 0 bases, with 10 bases between them. Germline V gene sequence: CDR1 SQVTM, CDR2 ANQGSEA. CDR3 length: 14 amino acids. Here the CDR3 DNA reads TGCAGCGCTACAGGGAGCTCTGGGGCCAACGTCCTGACTTTC. Protein product: CSATGSSGANVLTF. The whole variable domain, filled in from reference TRBV29-1 and TRBJ2-6, reads SAVISQKPSRDICQRGTSLTIQCQVDSQVTMMFWYRQQPGQSLTLIATANQGSEATYESGFVIDKFPISRPNLTFSTLTVSNMSPEDSSIYLCSATGSSGANVLTFGAGSRLTVL.

The gene calls are TRBV20-1 and TRBJ1-2, with D uncertain. Germline V gene sequence: CDR1 DFQATT, CDR2 SNEGSKA (reference sequence). CDR3 length equals 12 residues. Trimming removed 3 bases at V and 4 bases at J, with 9 bases between. The CDR3 DNA reads as TGCAGTGCTAGTAAGGTGATCTATGGCTACACCTTC. It translates to CSASKVIYGYTF.

This chain connects TRBV29-1 to TRBJ2-4, with a possible D match to TRBD2 (5 bases). CDR1 and CDR2 (germline): SQVTM, ANQGSEA. The germline V and J ends were trimmed by 7 bases and 5 bases, with 9 bases remaining between them. This CDR3 has 11 amino acids. In DNA form, the CDR3 reads TGCAGCGCTGGTAGCGAAAACATTCAGTACTTC. It yields the protein CSAGSENIQYF.